This T cell receptor beta chain is from a study of blood T cell repertoires in COVID-19. The CDR3 is made up of 16 amino acids. Per germline, CDR1 LGHDT and CDR2 YNNKEL (reference sequence). Trimming cost V 4 bases and J 5 bases; bases outside gene matches: 7. Assay used: immunoSEQ multiplex PCR; TCRdb lists only in-frame clones, some missing. The data contain roughly 140,000 clones, approximately 83% of them singletons. The genes are TRBV3-1 (or the pseudogene TRBV3-2) and TRBJ2-2; 10 bases fit TRBD1. This clonotype originated in a human donor in a cohort sampled during active COVID-19. Sequenced sample: peripheral blood. CDR3 DNA: TGTGCCAGCAGCCTAGCCGGGACAGGGGTAACCGGGGAGCTGTTTTTT. Residues: CASSLAGTGVTGELFF.